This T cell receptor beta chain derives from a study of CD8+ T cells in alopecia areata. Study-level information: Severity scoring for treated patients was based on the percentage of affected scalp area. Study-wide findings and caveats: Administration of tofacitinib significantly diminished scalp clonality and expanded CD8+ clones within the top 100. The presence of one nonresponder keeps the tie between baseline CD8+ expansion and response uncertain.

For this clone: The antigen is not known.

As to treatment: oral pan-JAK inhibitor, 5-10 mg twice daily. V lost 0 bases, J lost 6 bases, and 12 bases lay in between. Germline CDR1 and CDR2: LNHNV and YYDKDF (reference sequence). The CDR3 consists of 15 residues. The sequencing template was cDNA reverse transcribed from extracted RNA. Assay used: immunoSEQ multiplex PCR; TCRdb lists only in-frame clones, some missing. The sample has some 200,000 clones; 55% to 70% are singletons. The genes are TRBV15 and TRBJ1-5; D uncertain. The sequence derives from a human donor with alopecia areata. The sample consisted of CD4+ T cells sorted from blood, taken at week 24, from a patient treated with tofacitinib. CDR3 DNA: TGTGCCACCAGCAGAGAGCGTCGCGTGGGTCAGCCCCAGCATTTT. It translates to CATSRERRVGQPQHF.